The 7 T cell receptor beta chains given below trace back to one sample, sequenced in a study of CD8+ T cells in alopecia areata. Specified treatment: oral pan-JAK inhibitor, 5-10 mg twice daily. Sequencing used cDNA as its template, made by extracting RNA and reverse transcribing it. The data were produced by immunoSEQ multiplex PCR, yet TCRdb's version contains in-frame clones alone and is incomplete. The repertoire has about 190,000 clones, approximately 57% of them found once; the top ten carry approximately 1%. This specimen was CD4+ T cells sorted from blood, taken at week 24, from a patient treated with tofacitinib. Source of these receptors: a human donor with alopecia areata.

The chain recombines TRBV5-1 with TRBJ1-6; D remains ambiguous. V shed 0 bases and J shed 8 bases, with 6 bases lying between them. Germline V gene lookup returns CDR1 SGHRS and CDR2 YFSETQ. The CDR3 has 13 amino acids. The CDR3 here is CASSLVRDSPLHF. CDR3 sequence (DNA): TGCGCCAGCAGCTTGGTTAGGGATTCACCCCTCCACTTT.

The V and J genes are TRBV7-2 and TRBJ1-5; no clear D gene. The CDR3 is 12 residues long. The V end was cut by 6 bases, the J end by 4 bases, with 7 bases between. Germline CDR1 SGHTA, CDR2 FQGNSA. The CDR3 DNA reads as TGTGCCAGCAGGGGAGAAAATCAGCCCCAGCATTTT. Protein: CASRGENQPQHF. Variable domain in full (rest from reference TRBV7-2 and TRBJ1-5): GAGVSQSPSNKVTEKGKDVELRCDPISGHTALYWYRQSLGQGLEFLIYFQGNSAPDKSGLPSDRFSAERTGGSVSTLTIQRTQQEDSAVYLCASRGENQPQHFGDGTRLSIL.

V is TRBV29-1 and J is TRBJ2-4, with D tentatively TRBD1 (5 bases). CDR1 is SQVTM, CDR2 ANQGSEA, per germline. CDR3 length: 14 amino acids. The V gene lost 7 bases and the J gene lost 1 base, with 14 bases spanning the gap. CDR3 DNA sequence: TGCAGCGCTGAGTCAGGGCTGGCCAAAAACATTCAGTACTTC. Amino acid sequence: CSAESGLAKNIQYF.

This clone has just a few counts. V is TRBV5-1 and J is TRBJ2-3, with 7 bases lining up with TRBD1. V lost 3 bases to trimming and J lost 2 bases; unmatched junction nucleotides: 3. The CDR3 has 14 amino acids. Germline CDR1 is SGHRS and CDR2 is YFSETQ. The CDR3: CASSSGQNTDTQYF. The CDR3 DNA reads as TGCGCCAGCAGCTCGGGACAGAACACAGATACGCAGTATTTT.

This clone appeared a single time. The chain recombines TRBV5-4 with TRBJ2-7; D assignment may be TRBD1 or TRBD2 (6 bases each). Deletions cut 4 bases from V and 2 bases from J, with 13 bases between. The CDR3 has 14 amino acids. Germline values: CDR1 SGHNT, CDR2 YYREEE (reference sequence). The CDR3 coding sequence is TGTGCCAGCAGCCCGCGGGACACCCCCTACGAGCAGTACTTC. Translated: CASSPRDTPYEQYF.

The chain combines TRBV5-6 with TRBJ1-2, with TRBD1 matching over 8 bases. The germline V gene has CDR1 SGHDT and CDR2 YYEEEE. The CDR3 is 14 amino acids. The trim removed 2 bases at V and 5 bases at J, leaving 5 bases unmatched. CDR3 DNA sequence: TGTGCCAGCAGCTTACCGCAGGGGGCTTATGGCTACACCTTC. Translated: CASSLPQGAYGYTF.

The chain is built from TRBV30 and TRBJ1-5, with D possibly matching TRBD1 (5 bases). This CDR3 region has 14 residues. The V gene's germline CDR1 is GTSNPN and CDR2 SVGIG (reference sequence). The germline V and J ends were trimmed by 2 bases and 0 bases, with 8 bases remaining between them. CDR3: CAWSLTVSNQPQHF. CDR3 DNA sequence: TGTGCCTGGAGTTTGACAGTTAGCAATCAGCCCCAGCATTTT. Based on the CDR3 plus reference TRBV30 and TRBJ1-5, the full variable domain is SQTIHQWPATLVQPVGSPLSLECTVEGTSNPNLYWYRQAAGRGLQLLFYSVGIGQISSEVPQNLSASRPQDRQFILSSKKLLLSDSGFYLCAWSLTVSNQPQHFGDGTRLSIL.